This record looks at one T cell receptor beta chain sequence and its context. What it binds is unknown. Trimming took 4 bases from V and 5 from J; bases not matched to a gene: 4. Per the germline V gene, CDR1 is MNHNS and CDR2 is SASEGT. This CDR3 contains 13 residues. This sample is drawn from a study of early T cells in non-severe SARS-CoV-2 infection. About the research overall: Chains from this unsorted whole-blood bulk RNA could not be paired. The study's findings and limits: Anti-spike CD8 responses were favored by VDJdb matching, which missed private and CD4 specificities.

Each cDNA molecule carried a unique molecular identifier. TCRdb reprocessed the 5' RACE reads with MiXCR, giving one entry per CDR3 protein. The table has about 20,000 distinct CDR3 sequences, about 4.3% seen once. The sequenced material came from whole blood. This chain uses TRBV6-1 with TRBJ2-5; 7 bases match TRBD2. This TCR was recovered from an adult who was a healthcare worker with PCR-confirmed SARS-CoV-2 infection or an uninfected control (not recorded which). The CDR3 sequence: CASSVLREETQYF. The CDR3 nucleotides are TGTGCCAGCAGTGTTTTGCGGGAGGAGACCCAGTACTTC.